Below are 20 T cell receptor beta chains sequenced from a single sample in a study of T-cell memory formation after mild COVID-19. TCRdb ran MiXCR on the 5' RACE reads and lists one entry per CDR3 protein. In the table there are 40,000 to 45,000 distinct CDR3 sequences, 8% to 10% of which are singletons. The sample comprised PBMCs or a T cell subset sorted from them (not recorded which). The receptors here all came from an adult woman who had mild COVID-19 (a few samples of this study predate the infection). Cell type and time point are not known.

This clonotype was counted between two and nine times. The rearrangement links TRBV19 to TRBJ2-7, with D uncertain. Germline V CDR1 and CDR2: LNHDA, SQIVND (reference sequence). There are 13 residues in the CDR3. Trimming shortened V by 5 bases and J by 9 bases, and 17 bases separated the two germline ends. The CDR3 DNA is TGTGCCAGTAGTTACGACTGGCGGCGCGGGCAGTACTTC. Amino acid sequence: CASSYDWRRGQYF.

The CDR3: CASRRQGYTGELFF. CDR3 nucleotides: TGTGCCAGCAGGCGACAGGGATACACCGGGGAGCTGTTTTTT. This chain uses TRBV12-3 or TRBV12-4 with TRBJ2-2; 7 nucleotides line up with TRBD1. The trim removed 6 bases at V and 3 bases at J, leaving 4 bases unmatched. This CDR3 has 14 residues.

This clonotype was detected only a few times. The rearrangement joins TRBV9 to TRBJ2-7; 12 positions match TRBD2. After removal of 3 bases from V and 6 bases from J, the junction contained 4 bases not matched to a gene. The V gene's germline CDR1 is SGDLS and CDR2 YYNGEE. The CDR3 covers 14 residues. The chain's CDR3 is CASSATSGSGEQYF. In DNA form, the CDR3 reads TGTGCCAGCAGCGCGACTAGCGGGAGCGGCGAGCAGTACTTC.

The rearrangement links TRBV12-3 or TRBV12-4 to TRBJ2-2; TRBD1 might be the D (6 bases). V lost 7 bases, J lost 4 bases, and 10 bases lay in between. The CDR3 is made up of 13 amino acids. The CDR3 DNA follows: TGTGCCAGCAAGGGACACAGCACCGGGGAGCTGTTTTTT. Its protein product is CASKGHSTGELFF.

The gene calls are TRBV6-2 or TRBV6-3 and TRBJ2-2; TRBD1 aligns across 9 bases. Germline-derived CDR1 and CDR2 are MNHEY and SVGEGT. CDR3 length: 16 residues. After removal of 6 bases from V and 0 bases from J, the junction contained 5 bases not matched to a gene. CDR3 amino acids: CASRTRQGANTGELFF. The DNA of the CDR3 is TGTGCCAGCAGGACCAGACAGGGGGCGAACACCGGGGAGCTGTTTTTT.

The chain couples TRBV7-6 to TRBJ2-6, with D possibly being TRBD2 (5 bases). The ends were cut back, 3 bases at V and 0 bases at J, with 12 bases in the middle. This CDR3 contains 17 residues. Germline lookup yields CDR1 SGHVS and CDR2 FNYEAQ. In DNA form, the CDR3 reads TGTGCCAGCAGCTTTGGGCTAGCAGGCTCTGGGGCCAACGTCCTGACTTTC. This sequence encodes CASSFGLAGSGANVLTF.

The J gene is TRBJ2-5, the V gene TRBV24-1; 9 nucleotides agree with TRBD1. CDR3 length: 14 amino acids. The germline CDR1 and CDR2 sequences are KGHDR and SFDVKD. Germline trimming cut 12 bases from V and 3 bases from J; bases unmatched to any gene: 10. The CDR3 DNA reads TGTGCCGCCTCTCCGGGACAGGGTAAAGAGACCCAGTACTTC. Its translation: CAASPGQGKETQYF.

This clonotype has more than one count but fewer than ten. The chain joins TRBV5-1 to TRBJ2-5, with D possibly matching TRBD2 (6 bases). CDR1 SGHRS and CDR2 YFSETQ come from the germline V gene. The ends were cut back, 3 bases at V and 5 bases at J, with 11 bases in the middle. This CDR3 region has 13 residues. The CDR3 sequence is CASSSPGGETQYF. Here the CDR3 DNA reads TGCGCCAGCAGCTCACCAGGAGGGGAGACCCAGTACTTC.

This clonotype has just a few counts. This rearrangement joins TRBV5-4 to TRBJ2-3; tentatively, D is TRBD2 (6 bases). This CDR3 comprises 16 residues. V dropped 2 bases and J dropped 0 bases, with 13 bases sitting between them. CDR1 is SGHNT and CDR2 is YYREEE in the germline V gene (reference sequence). For the CDR3, the DNA is TGTGCCAGCAGCTTCGCCTACGCGGGGAGCACAGATACGCAGTATTTT. Protein: CASSFAYAGSTDTQYF.

This clonotype was seen at least ten times. The chain uses TRBV30 and TRBJ2-1; D gene uncertain. V was pared by 1 base and J by 11 bases, with 12 bases between. The CDR3 covers 12 residues. Germline V gene sequence: CDR1 GTSNPN, CDR2 SVGIG (reference sequence). The CDR3 loop reads CAWSGSTVQQFF. The CDR3 DNA reads TGTGCCTGGAGTGGATCGACGGTACAGCAGTTCTTC.

V usage is TRBV4-2 and J usage is TRBJ2-5; D not resolved. This CDR3 spans 12 amino acids. The V end was cut by 0 bases, the J end by 7 bases, with 6 bases between. Per germline, CDR1 LGHNA and CDR2 YNFKEQ. Here the CDR3 reads CASSQDAATQYF. The CDR3 nucleotides read TGTGCCAGCAGCCAAGATGCGGCGACCCAGTACTTC.

The chain recombines TRBV7-9 with TRBJ1-2; 7 bases line up with TRBD1. The CDR3 has 15 amino acids. The germline gives CDR1 SEHNR, CDR2 FQNEAQ (reference sequence). The V segment lost 7 bases and the J segment 5 bases; nucleotides outside the gene matches: 13. CDR3 residues: CASTPTGPTLYGYTF. The DNA for the CDR3 is TGTGCCAGCACCCCGACAGGGCCCACCCTTTATGGCTACACCTTC.

The sample holds a few counts of this clonotype. The V call is TRBV5-1, the J call TRBJ2-7; TRBD1 matches 8 bases. Germline CDR1 reads SGHRS; CDR2 reads YFSETQ. Trimming cost V 3 bases and J 2 bases; bases outside gene matches: 4. The CDR3 is 14 residues long. CDR3 protein: CASSSGTGAYEQYF. The CDR3 region has the DNA TGCGCCAGCAGCTCCGGGACAGGTGCCTACGAGCAGTACTTC.

The chain links TRBV6-1 to TRBJ2-3; 16 bases fit TRBD2. CDR1 and CDR2 (germline): MNHNS, SASEGT. The trim removed 6 bases at V and 6 bases at J, leaving 9 bases unmatched. The CDR3 consists of 17 residues. CDR3 sequence reads: CASRSRGLAGGTDTQYF. Written as DNA, the CDR3 is TGTGCCAGCAGGTCCCGGGGACTAGCGGGGGGGACGGATACGCAGTATTTT.

In the case of this clonotype: This likely comes from a read error, as the CDR3 has no conserved phenylalanine or tryptophan at its end. The chain has TRBV20-1 and TRBJ2-7; 7 nucleotides align to TRBD1. Germline values: CDR1 DFQATT, CDR2 SNEGSKA (reference sequence). This CDR3 contains 14 residues. After removal of 0 bases from V and 3 bases from J, the junction contained 5 bases not matched to a gene. CDR3 nucleotide sequence: TGCAGTGCTAGAGATCCAGGGGGACACTACGAGCAGTACTAC. Protein: CSARDPGGHYEQYY.

The genes are TRBV6-6 and TRBJ1-1; D ambiguous. The length of the CDR3 is 11 residues. The germline V gene encodes CDR1 MNHNY and CDR2 SVGAGI (reference sequence). V lost 1 base and J 3 bases, leaving 0 bases between the germline ends. The CDR3 spells CASSYYTEAFF. For the CDR3, the DNA is TGTGCCAGCAGTTACTACACTGAAGCTTTCTTT.

CDR3 coding DNA: TGTGCCAGCAGCTCTGGGACTAGGTATGGCTACACCTTC. Translating it yields CASSSGTRYGYTF. The J gene is TRBJ1-2, the V gene TRBV7-2, with D possibly TRBD1 on 5 matching bases. Trimming took off 4 bases at V and 5 bases at J, with 11 bases between the two ends. The germline CDR1 and CDR2 sequences are SGHTA and FQGNSA. This CDR3 contains 13 residues.

The V gene is TRBV5-1, the J gene TRBJ1-1, with TRBD1 identical over 9 bases. The CDR3 sequence is 16 residues long. Germline CDR1 is SGHRS and CDR2 is YFSETQ. J was trimmed by 1 base and V by 3 bases; bases with no gene match: 7. CDR3 DNA sequence: TGCGCCAGCAGCTCTCAGACAGGGGGTAGGAACACTGAAGCTTTCTTT. Its protein is CASSSQTGGRNTEAFF.

Relative to its sample, this clonotype is medium-sized (0.01 to 0.1%). The gene calls are TRBV7-9 and TRBJ2-7, with 10 bases that match TRBD2. Trimming cost V 1 base and J 7 bases; bases outside gene matches: 7. The CDR3 covers 15 residues. Looked up from germline, CDR1 is SEHNR and CDR2 is FQNEAQ (reference sequence). This chain's CDR3 is CASSLGSSGRGEQYF. The CDR3, as DNA: TGTGCCAGCAGCTTAGGTTCTAGCGGGAGAGGGGAGCAGTACTTC.

A few counts support this clonotype. The rearrangement uses TRBV24-1 and TRBJ2-1, with D perhaps matching TRBD1 (6 bases). Between the trimmed V and J ends, which lost 4 bases and 5 bases, there was a span of 11 bases. CDR3 size: 14 residues. Germline V CDR1 and CDR2: KGHDR, SFDVKD. The CDR3 DNA is TGTGCCACCAGTGAGTGGGACACTAACAATGAGCAGTTCTTC. Protein: CATSEWDTNNEQFF.